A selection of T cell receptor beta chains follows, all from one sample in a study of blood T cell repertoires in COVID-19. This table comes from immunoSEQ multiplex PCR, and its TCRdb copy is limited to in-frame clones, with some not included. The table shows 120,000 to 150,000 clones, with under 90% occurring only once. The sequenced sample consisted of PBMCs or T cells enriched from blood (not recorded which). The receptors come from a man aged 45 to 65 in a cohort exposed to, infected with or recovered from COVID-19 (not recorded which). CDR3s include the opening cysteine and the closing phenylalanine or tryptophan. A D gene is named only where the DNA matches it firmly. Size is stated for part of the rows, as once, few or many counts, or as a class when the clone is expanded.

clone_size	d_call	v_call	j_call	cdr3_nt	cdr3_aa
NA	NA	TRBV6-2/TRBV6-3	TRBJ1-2	TGTGCCAGCAGTACCTCCCTGAGCGGCTACACCTTC	CASSTSLSGYTF
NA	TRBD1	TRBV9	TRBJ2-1	TGTGCCAGCAGCTCAAACCCCGGGACAGGGGGTTTCGAGCAGTTCTTC	CASSSNPGTGGFEQFF
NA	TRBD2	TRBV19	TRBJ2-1	TGTGCCAGTATCGGGGGGAGGGGCGGCGAAAATGAGCAGTTCTTC	CASIGGRGGENEQFF
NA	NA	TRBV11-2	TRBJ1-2	TGTGCCAGCAGCGAACCATGGACAGTCTATGGCTACACCTTC	CASSEPWTVYGYTF
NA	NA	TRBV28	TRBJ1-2	TGTGCCAGCAGTCCAGGGTTTGGCTACACCTTC	CASSPGFGYTF
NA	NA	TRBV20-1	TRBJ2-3	TGCAGTGCTAGTTGGGGGACAACGACAGATACGCAGTATTTT	CSASWGTTTDTQYF
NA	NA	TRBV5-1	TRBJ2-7	TGCGCCAGCAGCTTGATTACGGGGGGCCGCGAGCAGTACTTC	CASSLITGGREQYF
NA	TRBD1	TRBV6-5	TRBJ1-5	TGTGCCACTCTGAGGGACAGATTCAATCAGCCCCAGCATTTT	CATLRDRFNQPQHF
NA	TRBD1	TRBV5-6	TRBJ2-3	TGTGCCAGCAGCACAGGGGAGTCTAGCACAGATACGCAGTATTTT	CASSTGESSTDTQYF
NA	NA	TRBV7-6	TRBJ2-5	TGTGCCAGCAGCACAGAGGTGGGCCAGGGGACGCTGATGGAGACCCAGTACTTC	CASSTEVGQGTLMETQYF
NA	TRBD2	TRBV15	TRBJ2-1	TGTGCCACCAGCAGAGAACTAGCGGGGGGGAATGAGCAGTTCTTC	CATSRELAGGNEQFF
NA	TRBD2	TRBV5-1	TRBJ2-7	TGCGCCAGCAGAGAATCCGGGACTACTCGATACGAGCAGTACTTC	CASRESGTTRYEQYF
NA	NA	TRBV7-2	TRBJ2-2	TGTGCCAGCAGCTTACCCATCACTAGAGGCTCTGGGGAGCTGTTTTTT	CASSLPITRGSGELFF
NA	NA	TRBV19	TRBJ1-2	TGTGCCAGTAGTACCACCGGACAGAGAGCTAACTATGGCTACACCTTC	CASSTTGQRANYGYTF
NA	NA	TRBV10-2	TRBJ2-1	TGCGCCACCGGGGACAATGAGCAGTTCTTC	CATGDNEQFF
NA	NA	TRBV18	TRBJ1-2	TGTGCCAGCTCGCAACCTGGCCAGGGGAGTGGCTACACCTTC	CASSQPGQGSGYTF
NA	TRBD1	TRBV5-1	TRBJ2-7	TGCGCCAGCAGCTCCACAGGGGGCGGCTACGAGCAGTACTTC	CASSSTGGGYEQYF
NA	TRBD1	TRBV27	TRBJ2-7	TGTGCCAGCAGTAACGGACAGGGAGCCTACGAGCAGTACTTC	CASSNGQGAYEQYF
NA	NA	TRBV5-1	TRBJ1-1	TGCGCCAGCAGCCGGCAGGACATGAACACTGAAGCTTTCTTT	CASSRQDMNTEAFF
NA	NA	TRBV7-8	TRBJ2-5	TGTGCCAGCAGCTTAGCGCTAGGGGTGCAAGAGACCCAGTACTTC	CASSLALGVQETQYF
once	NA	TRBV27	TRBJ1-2	TGTGCCAGCAGTCCAGGCAGGGTCGGCTATGGCTACACCTTC	CASSPGRVGYGYTF
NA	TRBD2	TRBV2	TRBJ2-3	TGTGCCAGCATCCGGGCAGGACTAGCGGGCCTGGAGCCTCAGTATTTT	CASIRAGLAGLEPQYF
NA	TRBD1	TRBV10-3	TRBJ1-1	TGTGCCATCAGTGACGGGACAGCCAACACTGAAGCTTTCTTT	CAISDGTANTEAFF
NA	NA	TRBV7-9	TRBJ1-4	TGTGCCAGCAGCTTAATCCCGGGAACAACTAATGAAAAACTGTTTTTT	CASSLIPGTTNEKLFF
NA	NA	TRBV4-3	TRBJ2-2	TGCGCCAGCAGCCTTCTCACCGGGGAGCTGTTTTTT	CASSLLTGELFF
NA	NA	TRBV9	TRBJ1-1	TGTGCCAGCAGCGTAGACAGGAACACTGAAGCTTTCTTT	CASSVDRNTEAFF
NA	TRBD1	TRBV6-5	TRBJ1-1	TGTGCCAGCACCCGATCTACAGGGGGGAACACTGAAGCTTTCTTT	CASTRSTGGNTEAFF
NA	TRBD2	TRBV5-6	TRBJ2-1	TGTGCCAGCAGCTCCCGTAGGCTAGCGGGAGGTAGTAATGAGCAGTTCTTC	CASSSRRLAGGSNEQFF
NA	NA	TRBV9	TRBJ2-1	TGTGCCAGCAGCCTCAGTCGCGGGGACTACAATGAGCAGTTCTTC	CASSLSRGDYNEQFF
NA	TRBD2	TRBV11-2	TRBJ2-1	TGTGCCAGCAGCTCACAGATCGGGGGGGGTCCGAATGAGCAGTTCTTC	CASSSQIGGGPNEQFF
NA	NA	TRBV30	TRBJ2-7	TGTGCCTGGAGTCTCACAGGGTTCGGCTACGAGCAGTACTTC	CAWSLTGFGYEQYF
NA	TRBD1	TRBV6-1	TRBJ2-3	TGTGCCAGCAGTGCGACCGGATCAGGGGGCATGACAGATACGCAGTATTTT	CASSATGSGGMTDTQYF
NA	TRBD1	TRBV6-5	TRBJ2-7	TGTGCCAGCAGTCTCCTACAGGGGGCGCGGTACGAGCAGTACTTC	CASSLLQGARYEQYF
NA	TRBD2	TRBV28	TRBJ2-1	TGTGCCAGCAGTTCAAGACTAGCGGGAGGGCGACGTAATGAGCAGTTCTTC	CASSSRLAGGRRNEQFF
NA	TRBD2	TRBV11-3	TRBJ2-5	TGTGCCAGCAGCGAAGGGACTACGCCCCGGGAGACCCAGTACTTC	CASSEGTTPRETQYF
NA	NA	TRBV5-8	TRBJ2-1	TGTGCCAGCAGCTTGGCCGGTAGTAGAACAGTCTTC	CASSLAGSRTVF
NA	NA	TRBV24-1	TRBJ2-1	TGTGCCACCAGTGATTACGAGGATGAGCAGTTCTTC	CATSDYEDEQFF
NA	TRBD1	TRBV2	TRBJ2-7	TGTGCCATACACGGGACAGCATACTACGAGCAGTACTTC	CAIHGTAYYEQYF
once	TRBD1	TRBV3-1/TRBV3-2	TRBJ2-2	TGTGCCAGCAGCCTCCGGGACAGAAACACCGGGGAGCTGTTTTTT	CASSLRDRNTGELFF
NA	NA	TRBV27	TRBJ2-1	TGTGCCAGCAGTTTACCCGGTCCACGGGTCAATGAGCAGTTCTTC	CASSLPGPRVNEQFF
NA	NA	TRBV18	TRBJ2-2	TGTGCCAGCTCCCCCAGGGACACCGGGGAGCTGTTTTTT	CASSPRDTGELFF
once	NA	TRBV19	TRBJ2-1	TGTGCCAGTAGTATACGTCGGGGTGGTGCGTTCTTC	CASSIRRGGAFF
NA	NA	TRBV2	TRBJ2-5	TGTGCCAGCAGTGGTCTCGGGACAAAAGAGACCCAGTACTTC	CASSGLGTKETQYF
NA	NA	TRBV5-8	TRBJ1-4	TGTGCCAGCAGCTTGGACAGGACCAAAACTAATGAAAAACTGTTTTTT	CASSLDRTKTNEKLFF
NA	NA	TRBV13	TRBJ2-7	TGTGCCAGCAGCTTAGACCAGGTCTCCTACGAGCAGTACTTC	CASSLDQVSYEQYF
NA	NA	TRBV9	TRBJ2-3	TGTGCCAGCAGCGTAGACGAGCGCACAGATACGCAGTATTTT	CASSVDERTDTQYF
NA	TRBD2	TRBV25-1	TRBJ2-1	TGTGCCAGCAGTGATTATGAGGGAGGGTACAATGAGCAGTTCTTC	CASSDYEGGYNEQFF
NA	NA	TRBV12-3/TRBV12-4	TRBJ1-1	TGTGCCAGCAGCTCAATCGCAGGGGAAGCTTTCTTT	CASSSIAGEAFF
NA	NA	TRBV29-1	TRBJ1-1	TGCAGCGTTCTACAGGGGAACACTGAAGCTTTCTTT	CSVLQGNTEAFF
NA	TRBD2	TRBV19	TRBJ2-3	TGTGCCAGTAGCCTGACTAGCGGCCCAGATACGCAGTATTTT	CASSLTSGPDTQYF
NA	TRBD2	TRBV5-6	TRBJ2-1	TGTGCCAGCAGCTTGGAATTAGCGGGAGGCTACAATGAGCAGTTCTTC	CASSLELAGGYNEQFF
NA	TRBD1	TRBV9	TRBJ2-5	TGTGCCAGCAGCGGACAGGGTTCATCGGAGACCCAGTACTTC	CASSGQGSSETQYF
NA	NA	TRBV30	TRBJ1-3	TGTGCCTGGAGTTCAGGGTTCGGCGGAAACACCATATATTTT	CAWSSGFGGNTIYF